This T cell receptor beta chain emerged from a study of beta chain features in type 1 diabetes. The CDR3 contains 11 residues. Germline values: CDR1 DFQATT, CDR2 SNEGSKA (reference sequence). V was trimmed by 3 bases and J by 6 bases, leaving 7 bases between them. A single heparinised blood sample, averaging roughly 0.11 L, was obtained per donor. Expressed TCRB transcripts got sequenced, as all isolated RNA was reverse transcribed. The protocol was immunoSEQ multiplex PCR, while the TCRdb copy is restricted to in-frame clones and leaves out a portion. The repertoire holds around 310,000 clones, with 11% as singletons.

Sequenced sample: naive CD4+ T cells from blood. V gene TRBV20-1 combines with J gene TRBJ2-3; D is undetermined. This receptor was identified in a woman aged 30 to 39 in good health. For the CDR3, the DNA is TGCAGTGCTAGCCCTAAGGATACGCAGTATTTT. Translating it yields CSASPKDTQYF.